Presented here are 19 T cell receptor beta chains from one specimen sequenced in a study of cytomegalovirus exposure and HLA in healthy donors. PCR amplification relied on 60 Vbeta primers (plus 13 Jbeta primers). Repertoires were generated with immunoSEQ multiplex PCR, while TCRdb's copy carries only in-frame clones and drops some. The profile shows 150,000 to 180,000 clones, 70% to 80% of them singletons. Input material: PBMCs. The receptors originated from a man aged 25 to 45 in good health and CMV-seropositive.

V usage is TRBV2 and J usage is TRBJ2-7; D might be TRBD2 (6 bases). This CDR3 region has 13 residues. Germline CDR1 is SNHLY and CDR2 is FYNNEI. Trimming pared 4 bases from V and 3 bases from J, leaving 10 bases between. CDR3: CASSVSSGYEQYF. CDR3 coding DNA: TGTGCCAGCAGTGTAAGTAGCGGCTACGAGCAGTACTTC.

The chain joins TRBV28 to TRBJ2-7, with TRBD2 matching 9 bases. Germline V gene sequence: CDR1 MDHEN, CDR2 SYDVKM. This CDR3 has 16 amino acids. V dropped 2 bases and J dropped 3; count of bases not matched to a gene: 8. CDR3 DNA: TGTGCCAGCAGTTTAGCCTCTAGCGGGGTTAACTACGAGCAGTACTTC. Translating it yields CASSLASSGVNYEQYF.

In its sample, this clone was seen once. The CDR3 here is CASSSALFGKLFF. Written as DNA, the CDR3 is TGTGCCAGTAGTAGTGCCCTATTTGGAAAACTGTTTTTT. This rearrangement joins TRBV19 to TRBJ1-4; D not certain. Germline CDR1 LNHDA, CDR2 SQIVND (reference sequence). The CDR3 is 13 amino acids. The V end was cut by 4 bases, the J end by 10 bases, with 13 bases between.

This sequence joins TRBV10-3 and TRBJ2-1; TRBD2 agrees at 8 bases. CDR1 and CDR2 (germline): ENHRY, SYGVKD. V lost 3 bases, J lost 0 bases, and 4 bases stayed unmatched. This CDR3 has 16 amino acids. The CDR3 loop reads CAISETSGHSYNEQFF. In DNA form, the CDR3 reads TGTGCCATCAGTGAAACTAGCGGCCACTCCTACAATGAGCAGTTCTTC.

This clone was recorded only once. The chain joins TRBV18 to TRBJ2-7; D unresolved. Trimming stripped 6 bases from V and 2 bases from J, with 17 bases between. CDR3 length equals 15 residues. Germline CDR1 is KGHSH and CDR2 is LQKENI. The CDR3 spells CASSPGRLSTYEQYF. DNA of the CDR3: TGTGCCAGCTCCCCGGGTCGGTTAAGTACCTACGAGCAGTACTTC.

J is TRBJ2-1 and V is TRBV29-1, with 11 bases fitting TRBD2. The V gene end was trimmed by 7 bases and the J gene end by 7 bases; junction bases not matched to a gene: 9. The germline gives CDR1 SQVTM, CDR2 ANQGSEA. The CDR3 contains 14 residues. The CDR3 DNA follows: TGCAGCGAGAAACTAGCGGGAGATATGAATGAGCAGTTCTTC. Translation gives CSEKLAGDMNEQFF.

This clone was detected only once. The chain combines TRBV18 with TRBJ2-3; possible D gene TRBD2, 5 bases. CDR1 KGHSH and CDR2 LQKENI come from the germline V gene. This CDR3 is built from 14 residues. V shed 2 bases and J shed 6 bases, with 12 bases lying between them. DNA of the CDR3: TGTGCCAGCTCACCAGGGATTGGCGGGGATACGCAGTATTTT. Encoded protein: CASSPGIGGDTQYF.

This chain connects TRBV4-2 to TRBJ2-1; a weak D match, TRBD2 (5 bases). Germline-derived CDR1 and CDR2 are LGHNA and YNFKEQ. With 1 base removed from V and 8 bases from J, the gap between germline ends came to 9 bases. The CDR3 is 13 amino acids. The CDR3 bases are TGTGCCAGCAGCCAAGGGGAGAGCGATGAGCAGTTCTTC. Its translation: CASSQGESDEQFF.

The chain carries TRBV30 and TRBJ1-5; no clear D. This CDR3 contains 13 residues. V was trimmed by 0 bases and J by 5 bases, leaving 8 bases between them. In germline, CDR1 is GTSNPN, CDR2 SVGIG (reference sequence). The CDR3 DNA reads as TGTGCCTGGAGTGTACGAGTAGATCAGCCCCAGCATTTT. The encoded protein is CAWSVRVDQPQHF.

The chain carries TRBV25-1 and TRBJ1-3, with D perhaps TRBD1 (5 bases). This CDR3 comprises 14 residues. Germline V gene lookup returns CDR1 MGHDK and CDR2 SYGVNS. V dropped 8 bases and J dropped 4 bases, with 15 bases sitting between them. The CDR3 here is CASSTDSPGNTIYF. In nucleotides, the CDR3 is TGTGCCAGCTCAACCGACAGTCCGGGAAACACCATATATTTT.

The chain combines TRBV27 with TRBJ1-5; 7 bases fit TRBD1. The V segment lost 4 bases and the J segment 4 bases; nucleotides outside the gene matches: 7. The CDR3 covers 15 residues. Germline loops: CDR1 MNHEY, CDR2 SMNVEV (reference sequence). The CDR3 spells CASSWDSTVNQPQHF. The CDR3 DNA reads TGTGCCAGCAGTTGGGACAGTACTGTGAATCAGCCCCAGCATTTT.

The rearrangement joins TRBV12-5 to TRBJ1-3, with 8 bases fitting TRBD1. Germline CDR1 LGHNT, CDR2 FRNRAP. This CDR3 has 16 amino acids. The trim removed 2 bases at V and 3 bases at J, leaving 6 bases unmatched. The DNA of the CDR3 is TGTGCTAGTGGTTTGACAGGGACAGGCCGTGGAAACACCATATATTTT. This encodes CASGLTGTGRGNTIYF.

The chain couples TRBV28 to TRBJ2-7; 13 nucleotides line up with TRBD2. V was pared by 5 bases and J by 7 bases, with 11 bases of the junction left unmatched. CDR1 and CDR2 from the germline V gene are MDHEN and SYDVKM. The CDR3 totals 16 residues. CDR3 residues: CASSRTSGRAGREQYF. CDR3 DNA sequence: TGTGCCAGCAGTAGAACTAGCGGGAGGGCCGGTAGGGAGCAGTACTTC.

This sequence joins TRBV4-2 and TRBJ2-1, with 9 bases lining up with TRBD2. The ends lost 0 bases at V and 4 bases at J; junction bases unmatched: 7. Per the germline V gene, CDR1 is LGHNA and CDR2 is YNFKEQ. This CDR3 region has 17 residues. In DNA form, the CDR3 reads TGTGCCAGCAGCCAAGATCCTGATAGCGGGAGTTACAATGAGCAGTTCTTC. It encodes CASSQDPDSGSYNEQFF.

This chain uses TRBV5-4 with TRBJ2-2; the D is unclear. Germline CDR1 and CDR2: SGHNT and YYREEE (reference sequence). Trimming removed 0 bases from V and 1 base from J, with 4 bases in between. The CDR3 length is 14 residues. CDR3 nucleotides: TGTGCCAGCAGCTTGGCCTGGAACACCGGGGAGCTGTTTTTT. It specifies CASSLAWNTGELFF.

This clone was picked up a small number of times. The chain recombines TRBV7-2 with TRBJ2-7, with TRBD2 identical over 8 bases. Germline V gives CDR1 SGHTA, CDR2 FQGNSA. CDR3 size: 15 residues. V shed 1 base and J 7 bases; nucleotides not matched to a gene: 9. CDR3 coding DNA: TGTGCCAGCAGCTTAGAGCTAGCGGGTGGTGGTGAGCAGTACTTC. Its protein product is CASSLELAGGGEQYF. The full variable domain, its missing parts supplied by reference TRBV7-2 and TRBJ2-7, is GAGVSQSPSNKVTEKGKDVELRCDPISGHTALYWYRQSLGQGLEFLIYFQGNSAPDKSGLPSDRFSAERTGGSVSTLTIQRTQQEDSAVYLCASSLELAGGGEQYFGPGTRLTVT.

The chain employs TRBV28 and TRBJ2-1; 9 bases map to TRBD2. The CDR3 is made up of 22 amino acids. The germline CDR1 and CDR2 sequences are MDHEN and SYDVKM. Trimming removed 2 bases from V and 0 bases from J; junction bases left unmatched: 20. This CDR3 is CASSLRLAGKNDPGSSYNEQFF. The CDR3 nucleotides are TGTGCCAGCAGTTTACGCCTAGCGGGGAAGAACGACCCGGGAAGCTCCTACAATGAGCAGTTCTTC.

The V and J genes are TRBV27 and TRBJ2-5; maybe TRBD1 (7 bases). Germline V lookup: CDR1 MNHEY, CDR2 SMNVEV (reference sequence). CDR3 length: 14 amino acids. The V end was cut by 5 bases, the J end by 6 bases, with 16 bases between. This chain's CDR3 is CASSEGQEGQTQYF. CDR3 DNA: TGTGCCAGCAGTGAAGGACAGGAGGGTCAGACCCAGTACTTC.

By its share, this clone is medium-sized. The same CDR3 is also encoded by other DNA sequences in this sample. This chain joins TRBV7-9 and TRBJ1-3, with D perhaps matching TRBD1 (5 bases). Germline assignment: CDR1 SEHNR and CDR2 FQNEAQ (reference sequence). CDR3 size: 15 residues. Trimming took 1 base from V and 3 from J, leaving 10 bases between them. CDR3 sequence reads: CASSLEQGRGNTIYF. In DNA form, the CDR3 reads TGTGCCAGCAGCTTAGAGCAGGGTCGTGGAAACACCATATATTTT.